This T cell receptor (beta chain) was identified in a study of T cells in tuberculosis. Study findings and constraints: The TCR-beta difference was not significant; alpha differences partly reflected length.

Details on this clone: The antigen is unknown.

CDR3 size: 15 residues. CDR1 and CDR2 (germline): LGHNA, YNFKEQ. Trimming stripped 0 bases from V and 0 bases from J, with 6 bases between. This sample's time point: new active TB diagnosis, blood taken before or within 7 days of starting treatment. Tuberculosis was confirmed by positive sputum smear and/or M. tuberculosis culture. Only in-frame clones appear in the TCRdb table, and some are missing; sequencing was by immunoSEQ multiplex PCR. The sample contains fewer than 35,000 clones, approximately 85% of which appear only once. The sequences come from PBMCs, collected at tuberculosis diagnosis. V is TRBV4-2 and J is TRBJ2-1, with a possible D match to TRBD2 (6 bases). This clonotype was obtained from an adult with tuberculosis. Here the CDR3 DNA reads TGTGCCAGCAGCCAAGATAGCGGCTCCTACAATGAGCAGTTCTTC. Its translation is CASSQDSGSYNEQFF.